Detailed here is one T cell receptor beta chain. This clonotype was found once. The target of this receptor is not known. No quality values exist for individual bases; no much larger clone is one base distant. To demonstrate the VDJtools post-analysis software, the study profiled TCR beta repertoires from the peripheral blood of 10 to 15 young patients with multiple sclerosis. Multiple sclerosis patients were children and adolescents aged 6 to 15 years. This entry comes from a study of post-analysis software for immune sequencing data (dated by TCRdb to between 2014 and 2016). The study in broad terms: Disease courses on record covered relapsing-remitting, secondary progressive and progressive-relapsing multiple sclerosis, though some patients had no subtype annotation. The patient repertoires were set against eleven to twelve previously published healthy control repertoires from donors whose ages ranged from roughly 6 to 26 years. A subset of samples was prepared in parallel using single-end sample barcoding, then pooled and co-amplified after Illumina adapter ligation. Summary of the overall study and its limitations: Significantly higher frequencies in patients than in controls were found for several TRBV segments, including TRBV5-6, TRBV5-1 and TRBV20-1. Significantly lower normalized Chao1 diversity was found in multiple sclerosis patients than in controls, suggesting substantial peripheral T-cell clonal expansion. Strong co-clustering of samples prepared in the same batch was shown by direct clustering with F measure, prompting a batch-effect correction. The control group was slightly older than the multiple sclerosis patient group.

Library creation used PCR. The instrument given in TCRdb is Illumina HiSeq 2500. To reduce PCR and sequencing biases, unique molecular identifiers were incorporated into the TCR beta cDNA libraries. Some 500,000 cDNA molecules were obtained per 1 to 10 million input T cells, so each molecule approximated one T cell. The patient libraries were prepared and sequenced with the same protocol used for the earlier healthy control dataset. Within a given batch, samples were prepared together, multiplexed and sequenced on the same HiSeq lane. The published analysis was carried out like this. MIGEC handled the raw barcoded reads, throwing out single-read molecular identifier groups before consensus assembly and CDR3 extraction. Clonotype tables were post-analysed with VDJtools, and diversity was normalized by down-sampling all datasets to the smallest sample size. To correct batch-related cross-sample contamination, repertoire overlap clustering matched CDR3 amino acid sequences but not nucleotide sequences. TCRdb reprocessing: public reads trimmed at Q25 with fastp, clones called with MiXCR, in-frame beta chains kept. Rows with a matching CDR3 protein are joined into one entry that keeps the most common DNA and genes. The V and J calls shown here were made by TCRdb, not taken from the authors' results. This sample lists about 820,000 distinct CDR3 sequences; approximately 53% were detected once. Under 6% of the sample comes from the top ten.

Taken from cysteine to phenylalanine, the CDR3 has 21 residues. Just CDR3 DNA is preserved here, 63 bases in frame from base 1. The germline V gene supplies CDR1 ENHRY and CDR2 SYGVKD. The TCR was taken from a girl between 5 and 17 years old with multiple sclerosis. This chain is built from TRBV10-3 and TRBJ2-4; the central 8 bases match TRBD2. The tail of the sequence fits TRBJ2-7 better, so the J call may be wrong. Input material: blood. The encoded CDR3 is CAISEPPRPSGLPSSSYEQYF. The sequenced DNA: TGTGCCATCAGTGAGCCCCCCCGGCCTAGCGGGCTACCCTCCTCTTCCTACGAGCAGTACTTC.